This T cell receptor (beta chain) is from a study of identifying expanded T cells in peripheral blood. Sequencing used immunoSEQ multiplex PCR; TCRdb keeps in-frame clones, though not all of them. This sample has about 76,000 clones, with approximately 84% found just once. Sequencing was performed on blood. The sequence was collected from a person aged 18-70 years in good health.

The CDR3 region has the DNA TGTGCCAGCAGCTGGGCGGCAGATACGCAGTATTTT. Its translation: CASSWAADTQYF. The chain carries TRBV5-6 and TRBJ2-3; D gene uncertain. Germline lookup yields CDR1 SGHDT and CDR2 YYEEEE. The V gene lost 3 bases and the J gene lost 4 bases, with 6 bases spanning the gap. The CDR3 totals 12 residues.